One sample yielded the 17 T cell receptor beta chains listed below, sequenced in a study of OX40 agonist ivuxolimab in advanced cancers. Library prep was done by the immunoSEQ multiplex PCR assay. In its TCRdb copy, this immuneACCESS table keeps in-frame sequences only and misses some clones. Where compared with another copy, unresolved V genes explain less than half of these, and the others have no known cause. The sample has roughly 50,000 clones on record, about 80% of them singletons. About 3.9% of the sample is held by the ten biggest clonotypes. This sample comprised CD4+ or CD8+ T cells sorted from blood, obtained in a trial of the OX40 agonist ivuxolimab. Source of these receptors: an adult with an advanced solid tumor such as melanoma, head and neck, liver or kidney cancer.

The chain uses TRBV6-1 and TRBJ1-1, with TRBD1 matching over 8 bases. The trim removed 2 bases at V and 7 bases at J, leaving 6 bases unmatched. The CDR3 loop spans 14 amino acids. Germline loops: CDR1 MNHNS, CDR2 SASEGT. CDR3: CASSEQGAMNEAFF. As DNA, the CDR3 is TGTGCCAGCAGTGAACAGGGGGCGATGAATGAAGCTTTCTTT.

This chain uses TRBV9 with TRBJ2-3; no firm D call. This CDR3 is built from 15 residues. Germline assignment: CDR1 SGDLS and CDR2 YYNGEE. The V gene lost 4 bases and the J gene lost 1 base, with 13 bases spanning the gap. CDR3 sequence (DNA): TGTGCCAGCAGCCCACACCGTAGGGGCACAGATACGCAGTATTTT. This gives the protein CASSPHRRGTDTQYF.

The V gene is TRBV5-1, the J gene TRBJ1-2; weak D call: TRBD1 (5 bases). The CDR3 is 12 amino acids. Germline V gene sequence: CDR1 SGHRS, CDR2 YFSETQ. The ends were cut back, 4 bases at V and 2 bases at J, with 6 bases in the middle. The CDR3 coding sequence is TGCGCCAGCAGCAGGGACAACTATGGCTACACCTTC. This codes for CASSRDNYGYTF.

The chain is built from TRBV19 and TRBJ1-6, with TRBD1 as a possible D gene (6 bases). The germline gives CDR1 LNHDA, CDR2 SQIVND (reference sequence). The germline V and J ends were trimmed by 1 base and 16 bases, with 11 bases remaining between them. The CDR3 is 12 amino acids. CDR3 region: CASSIGGHKLHF. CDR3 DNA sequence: TGTGCCAGTAGTATAGGGGGACACAAGCTCCACTTT.

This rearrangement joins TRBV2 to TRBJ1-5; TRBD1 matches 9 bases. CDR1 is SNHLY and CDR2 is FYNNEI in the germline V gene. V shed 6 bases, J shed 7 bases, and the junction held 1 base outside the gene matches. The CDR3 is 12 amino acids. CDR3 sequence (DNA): TGTGCCAGCAGGACAGGGGGGCAGCCCCAGCATTTT. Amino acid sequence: CASRTGGQPQHF.

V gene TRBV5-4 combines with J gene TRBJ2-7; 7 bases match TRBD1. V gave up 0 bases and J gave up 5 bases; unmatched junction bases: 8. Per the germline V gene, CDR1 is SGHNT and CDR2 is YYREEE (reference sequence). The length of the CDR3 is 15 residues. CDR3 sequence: CASSLVRQGRNEQYF. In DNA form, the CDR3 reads TGTGCCAGCAGCTTGGTAAGACAGGGTAGAAACGAGCAGTACTTC.

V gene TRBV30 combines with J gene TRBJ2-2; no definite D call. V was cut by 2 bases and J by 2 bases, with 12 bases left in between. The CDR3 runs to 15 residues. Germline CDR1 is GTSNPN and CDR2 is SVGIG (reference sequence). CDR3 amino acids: CAWSRIGFNTGELFF. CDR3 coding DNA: TGTGCCTGGAGTCGTATAGGGTTCAACACCGGGGAGCTGTTTTTT.

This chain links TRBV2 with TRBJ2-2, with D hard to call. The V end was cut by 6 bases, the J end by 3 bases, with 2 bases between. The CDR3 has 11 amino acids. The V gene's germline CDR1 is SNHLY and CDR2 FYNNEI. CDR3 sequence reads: CASRYTGELFF. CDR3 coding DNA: TGTGCCAGCAGATACACCGGGGAGCTGTTTTTT. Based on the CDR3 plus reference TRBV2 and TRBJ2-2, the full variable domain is EPEVTQTPSHQVTQMGQEVILRCVPISNHLYFYWYRQILGQKVEFLVSFYNNEISEKSEIFDDQFSVERPDGSNFTLKIRSTKLEDSAMYFCASRYTGELFFGEGSRLTVL.

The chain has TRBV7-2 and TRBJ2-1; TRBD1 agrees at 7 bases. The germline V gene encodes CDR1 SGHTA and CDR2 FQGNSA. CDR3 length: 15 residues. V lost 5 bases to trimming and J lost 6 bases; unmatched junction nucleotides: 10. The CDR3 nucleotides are TGTGCCAGCAGCAACAGGGGATATACCCCCAATGAGCAGTTCTTC. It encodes CASSNRGYTPNEQFF.

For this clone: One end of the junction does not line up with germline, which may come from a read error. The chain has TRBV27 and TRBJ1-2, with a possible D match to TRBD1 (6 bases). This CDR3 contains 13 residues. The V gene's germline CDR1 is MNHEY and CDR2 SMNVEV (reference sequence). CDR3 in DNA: TGTACCAGCAGACTCTGGGGGGCGGACGGCTACACCTTC. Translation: CTSRLWGADGYTF.

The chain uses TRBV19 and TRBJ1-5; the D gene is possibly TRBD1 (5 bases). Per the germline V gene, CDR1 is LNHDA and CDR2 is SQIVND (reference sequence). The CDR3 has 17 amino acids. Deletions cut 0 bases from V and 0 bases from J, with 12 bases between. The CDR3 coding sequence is TGTGCCAGTAGTATAGATTTTGGAAGGGGTAGCAATCAGCCCCAGCATTTT. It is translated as CASSIDFGRGSNQPQHF.

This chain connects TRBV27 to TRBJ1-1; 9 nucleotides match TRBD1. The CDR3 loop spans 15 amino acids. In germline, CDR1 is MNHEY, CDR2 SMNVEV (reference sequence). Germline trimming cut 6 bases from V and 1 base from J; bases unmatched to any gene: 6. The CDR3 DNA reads TGTGCCAGCAGCCCACAGGGGGCCGGGAACACTGAAGCTTTCTTT. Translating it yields CASSPQGAGNTEAFF.

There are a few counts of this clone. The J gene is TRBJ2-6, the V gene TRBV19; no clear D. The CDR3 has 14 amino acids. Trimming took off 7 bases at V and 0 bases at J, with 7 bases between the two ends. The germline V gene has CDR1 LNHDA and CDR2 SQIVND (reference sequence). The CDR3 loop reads CASNPNSGANVLTF. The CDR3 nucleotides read TGTGCCAGTAATCCGAACTCTGGGGCCAACGTCCTGACTTTC.

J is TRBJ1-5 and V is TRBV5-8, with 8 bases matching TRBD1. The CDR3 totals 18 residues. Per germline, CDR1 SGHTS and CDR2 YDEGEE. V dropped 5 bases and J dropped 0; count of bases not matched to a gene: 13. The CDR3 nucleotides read TGTGCCAGCAGTTCCGGGACAGGCCTACAATATAGCAATCAGCCCCAGCATTTT. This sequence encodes CASSSGTGLQYSNQPQHF.

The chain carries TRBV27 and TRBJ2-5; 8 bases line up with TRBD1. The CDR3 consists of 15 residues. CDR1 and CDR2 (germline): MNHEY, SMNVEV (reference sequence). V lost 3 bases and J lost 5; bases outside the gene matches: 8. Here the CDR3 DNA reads TGTGCCAGCAGTTTCGGTCAGGGGGCGAGGGAGACCCAGTACTTC. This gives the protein CASSFGQGARETQYF.

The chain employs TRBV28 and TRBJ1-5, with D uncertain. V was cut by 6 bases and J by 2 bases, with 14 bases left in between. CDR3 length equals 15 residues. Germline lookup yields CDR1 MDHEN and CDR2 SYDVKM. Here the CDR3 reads CASSPVTGGNQPQHF. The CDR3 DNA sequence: TGTGCCAGCAGCCCAGTTACGGGTGGCAATCAGCCCCAGCATTTT.

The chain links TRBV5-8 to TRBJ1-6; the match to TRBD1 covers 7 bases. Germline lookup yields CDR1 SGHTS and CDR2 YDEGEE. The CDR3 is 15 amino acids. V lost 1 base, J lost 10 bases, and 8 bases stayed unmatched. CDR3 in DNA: TGTGCCAGCAGCTTGTTAACAGGGGTCAAATCACCCCTCCACTTT. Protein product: CASSLLTGVKSPLHF.